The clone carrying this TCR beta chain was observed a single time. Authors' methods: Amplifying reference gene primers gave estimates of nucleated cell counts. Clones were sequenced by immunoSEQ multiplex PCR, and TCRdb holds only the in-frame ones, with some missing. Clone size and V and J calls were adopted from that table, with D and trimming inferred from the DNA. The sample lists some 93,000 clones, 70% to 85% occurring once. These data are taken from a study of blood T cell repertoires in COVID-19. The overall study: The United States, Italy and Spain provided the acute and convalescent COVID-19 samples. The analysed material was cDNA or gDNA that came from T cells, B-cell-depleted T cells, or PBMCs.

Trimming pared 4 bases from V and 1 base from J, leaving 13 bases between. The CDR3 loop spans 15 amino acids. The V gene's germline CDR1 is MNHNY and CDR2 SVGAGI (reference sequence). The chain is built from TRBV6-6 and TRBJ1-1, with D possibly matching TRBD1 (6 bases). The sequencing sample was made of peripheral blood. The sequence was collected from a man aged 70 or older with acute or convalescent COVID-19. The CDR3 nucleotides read TGTGCCAGCAGTTTTGACCGGACAGCGAACACTGAAGCTTTCTTT. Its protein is CASSFDRTANTEAFF.